Shown below are 17 T cell receptor beta chains from a single sample sequenced in a study of blood T cell repertoires in COVID-19. Only in-frame clones appear in the TCRdb table, and some are missing; sequencing was by immunoSEQ multiplex PCR. The profile covers around 340,000 clones, with around nine tenths appearing a single time and just over 7% taken by the ten largest. Sequenced input: peripheral blood. These receptors were collected from a woman aged 55-70 years with COVID-19, enrolled during active disease.

The chain uses TRBV7-2 and TRBJ2-5; D is unclear. The length of the CDR3 is 13 residues. V was trimmed by 5 bases and J by 5 bases, leaving 12 bases between them. Looked up from germline, CDR1 is SGHTA and CDR2 is FQGNSA. The CDR3 DNA is TGTGCCAGCAGCATAGACACATTTGAGACCCAGTACTTC. It translates to CASSIDTFETQYF.

The rearrangement uses TRBV25-1 and TRBJ2-1; no clear D. Germline values: CDR1 MGHDK, CDR2 SYGVNS. Trimming cost V 7 bases and J 12 bases, with 13 bases left between them. CDR3 size: 11 residues. This chain's CDR3 is CASTTGFAQFF. CDR3 nucleotide sequence: TGTGCCAGCACCACGGGTTTCGCGCAGTTCTTC. The entire variable domain, with the rest obtained from reference TRBV25-1 and TRBJ2-1, is as follows: EADIYQTPRYLVIGTGKKITLECSQTMGHDKMYWYQQDPGMELHLIHYSYGVNSTEKGDLSSESTVSRIRTEHFPLTLESARPSHTSQYLCASTTGFAQFFGPGTRLTVL.

The rearrangement joins TRBV19 to TRBJ2-3; no definite D call. The germline V and J ends were trimmed by 10 bases and 2 bases, with 13 bases remaining between them. The CDR3 runs to 13 residues. Germline V gives CDR1 LNHDA, CDR2 SQIVND (reference sequence). Here the CDR3 reads CATRPAATDTQYF. For the CDR3, the DNA is TGTGCCACCAGACCGGCGGCCACAGATACGCAGTATTTT.

This clone occurred a few times. V and J are TRBV18 and TRBJ2-5, with TRBD1 identical over 8 bases. The J segment lost 1 base and the V segment lost 3 bases, leaving 1 base of the junction unmatched. The CDR3 covers 14 residues. CDR1 is KGHSH, CDR2 LQKENI, per germline. CDR3 loop: CASSPDRVQETQYF. The DNA of the CDR3 is TGTGCCAGCTCACCGGACAGGGTCCAAGAGACCCAGTACTTC.

This clone was picked up a small number of times. Other DNA sequences of this sample code for an identical CDR3. The genes are TRBV7-9 and TRBJ1-2, with TRBD1 as a possible D gene (5 bases). The CDR3 totals 13 residues. The ends were cut back, 1 base at V and 4 bases at J, with 7 bases in the middle. Germline CDR1 SEHNR, CDR2 FQNEAQ (reference sequence). CDR3 amino acids: CASSLGGSYGYTF. The CDR3 DNA reads TGTGCCAGCAGCTTAGGGGGCAGCTATGGCTACACCTTC.

This clone came up once. V and J are TRBV7-9 and TRBJ2-5; TRBD2 matches 9 bases. Per germline, CDR1 SEHNR and CDR2 FQNEAQ (reference sequence). V dropped 4 bases and J dropped 5; count of bases not matched to a gene: 8. This CDR3 region has 15 residues. In nucleotides, the CDR3 is TGTGCCAGCAGCTCCGGGGCGGGGGGGCACGAGACCCAGTACTTC. It is translated as CASSSGAGGHETQYF.

The chain links TRBV7-8 to TRBJ2-3; 9 bases agree with TRBD1. This CDR3 spans 17 amino acids. The V gene's germline CDR1 is SGHVS and CDR2 FQNEAQ. J gave up 3 bases and V 0 bases, and 7 bases lay outside the gene matches. CDR3: CASSLAQGAGGTDTQYF. For the CDR3, the DNA is TGTGCCAGCAGCTTAGCACAGGGGGCAGGTGGGACAGATACGCAGTATTTT.

This chain joins TRBV12-5 and TRBJ1-2; TRBD1 matches 7 bases. The trim removed 1 base at V and 4 bases at J, leaving 3 bases unmatched. The CDR3 contains 14 residues. Germline CDR1 is LGHNT and CDR2 is FRNRAP. The CDR3 region has the DNA TGTGCTAGTGGTTTGGACAGGGGCCTCTATGGCTACACCTTC. Amino acids: CASGLDRGLYGYTF.

The chain uses TRBV11-2 and TRBJ2-7, with TRBD1 identical over 8 bases. Germline-derived CDR1 and CDR2 are SGHAT and FQNNGV. Trimming at V came to 1 base and at J to 3 bases, leaving 5 bases not matched to a gene. The CDR3 is 15 amino acids. The CDR3 is CASSLAGTGLYEQYF. DNA for the CDR3: TGTGCCAGCAGCTTAGCCGGGACAGGACTCTACGAGCAGTACTTC.

Only one count was recorded for this clone. The genes are TRBV5-1 and TRBJ1-2; 7 bases fit TRBD1. This CDR3 spans 16 amino acids. Germline trimming cut 4 bases from V and 2 bases from J; bases unmatched to any gene: 11. Per the germline V gene, CDR1 is SGHRS and CDR2 is YFSETQ. CDR3 in DNA: TGCGCCAGCAGCCTTCCCCGACAGGGAGGAAACTATGGCTACACCTTC. This gives the protein CASSLPRQGGNYGYTF.

The chain couples TRBV6-5 to TRBJ1-5; no definite D call. Trimming shortened V by 4 bases and J by 5 bases, and 15 bases separated the two germline ends. The CDR3 length is 15 residues. Germline V gene lookup returns CDR1 MNHEY and CDR2 SVGAGI. DNA of the CDR3: TGTGCCAGCAGTTCTACCTCCGGGAACCATCAGCCCCAGCATTTT. Amino acid sequence: CASSSTSGNHQPQHF.

This chain links TRBV4-2 with TRBJ1-2; a weak D match, TRBD1 (6 bases). Germline CDR1 and CDR2: LGHNA and YNFKEQ. Trimming removed 0 bases at V and 4 bases at J, with 12 bases between. The CDR3 has 15 amino acids. The DNA for the CDR3 is TGTGCCAGCAGCCAAGACAGGGGAGAGGGCTATGGCTACACCTTC. It specifies CASSQDRGEGYGYTF.

The chain combines TRBV5-4 with TRBJ2-7, with D perhaps matching TRBD1 (6 bases). Trimming took 4 bases from V and 3 from J, leaving 14 bases between them. Germline CDR1 reads SGHNT; CDR2 reads YYREEE (reference sequence). The CDR3 is 14 amino acids. For the CDR3, the DNA is TGTGCCAGCAGCAAGGACAGCGAGTTCTACGAGCAGTACTTC. This sequence encodes CASSKDSEFYEQYF.

This chain connects TRBV11-2 to TRBJ2-2; 13 bases fit TRBD2. V dropped 5 bases and J dropped 7; count of bases not matched to a gene: 10. Germline-derived CDR1 and CDR2 are SGHAT and FQNNGV. This CDR3 region has 17 residues. The CDR3 region is CASSQSGLAGAHGELFF. The DNA of the CDR3 is TGTGCCAGCAGCCAGTCAGGACTAGCGGGGGCCCACGGGGAGCTGTTTTTT.

This clone was detected ten times or more. The rearrangement links TRBV5-1 to TRBJ1-3, with TRBD1 matching 10 bases. Germline assignment: CDR1 SGHRS and CDR2 YFSETQ. This CDR3 contains 17 residues. The junction had 7 bases not matched to a gene; V was cut back by 4 bases and J by 0 bases. This CDR3 reads CASSTGTGVSSGNTIYF. The CDR3 DNA reads as TGCGCCAGCAGCACCGGGACAGGGGTTTCCTCTGGAAACACCATATATTTT.

The rearrangement uses TRBV25-1 and TRBJ1-2; a possible D gene is TRBD1 (5 bases). Trimming shortened V by 2 bases and J by 8 bases, and 9 bases separated the two germline ends. Per germline, CDR1 MGHDK and CDR2 SYGVNS. The CDR3 is 12 residues long. This CDR3 is CASSEGGEGYTF. CDR3 bases: TGTGCCAGCAGTGAAGGGGGGGAGGGCTACACCTTC.

In nucleotides, the CDR3 is TGTGCCAGCAGCCAACTAGCGGGGGCATCGTGGGTCGATACGCAGTATTTT. Protein product: CASSQLAGASWVDTQYF. The chain is built from TRBV6-4 and TRBJ2-3, with 11 bases matching TRBD2. Germline-derived CDR1 and CDR2 are MRHNA and SNTAGT. The trim removed 6 bases at V and 6 bases at J, leaving 14 bases unmatched. The CDR3 loop spans 17 amino acids.